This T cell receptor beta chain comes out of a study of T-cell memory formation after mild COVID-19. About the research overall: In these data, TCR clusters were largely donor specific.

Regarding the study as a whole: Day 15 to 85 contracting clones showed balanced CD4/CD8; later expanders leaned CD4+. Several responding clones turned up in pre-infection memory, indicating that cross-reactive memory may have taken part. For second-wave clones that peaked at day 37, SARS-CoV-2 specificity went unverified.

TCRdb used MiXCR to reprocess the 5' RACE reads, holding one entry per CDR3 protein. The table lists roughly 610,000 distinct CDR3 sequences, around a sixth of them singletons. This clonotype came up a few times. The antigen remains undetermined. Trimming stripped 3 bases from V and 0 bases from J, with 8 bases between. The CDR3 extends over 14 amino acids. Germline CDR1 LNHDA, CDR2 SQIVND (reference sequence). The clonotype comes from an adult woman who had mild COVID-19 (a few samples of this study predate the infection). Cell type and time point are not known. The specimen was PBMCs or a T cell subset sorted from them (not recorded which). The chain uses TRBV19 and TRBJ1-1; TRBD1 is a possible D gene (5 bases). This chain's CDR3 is CASSMGQVNTEAFF. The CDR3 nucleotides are TGTGCCAGTAGTATGGGGCAGGTGAACACTGAAGCTTTCTTT.